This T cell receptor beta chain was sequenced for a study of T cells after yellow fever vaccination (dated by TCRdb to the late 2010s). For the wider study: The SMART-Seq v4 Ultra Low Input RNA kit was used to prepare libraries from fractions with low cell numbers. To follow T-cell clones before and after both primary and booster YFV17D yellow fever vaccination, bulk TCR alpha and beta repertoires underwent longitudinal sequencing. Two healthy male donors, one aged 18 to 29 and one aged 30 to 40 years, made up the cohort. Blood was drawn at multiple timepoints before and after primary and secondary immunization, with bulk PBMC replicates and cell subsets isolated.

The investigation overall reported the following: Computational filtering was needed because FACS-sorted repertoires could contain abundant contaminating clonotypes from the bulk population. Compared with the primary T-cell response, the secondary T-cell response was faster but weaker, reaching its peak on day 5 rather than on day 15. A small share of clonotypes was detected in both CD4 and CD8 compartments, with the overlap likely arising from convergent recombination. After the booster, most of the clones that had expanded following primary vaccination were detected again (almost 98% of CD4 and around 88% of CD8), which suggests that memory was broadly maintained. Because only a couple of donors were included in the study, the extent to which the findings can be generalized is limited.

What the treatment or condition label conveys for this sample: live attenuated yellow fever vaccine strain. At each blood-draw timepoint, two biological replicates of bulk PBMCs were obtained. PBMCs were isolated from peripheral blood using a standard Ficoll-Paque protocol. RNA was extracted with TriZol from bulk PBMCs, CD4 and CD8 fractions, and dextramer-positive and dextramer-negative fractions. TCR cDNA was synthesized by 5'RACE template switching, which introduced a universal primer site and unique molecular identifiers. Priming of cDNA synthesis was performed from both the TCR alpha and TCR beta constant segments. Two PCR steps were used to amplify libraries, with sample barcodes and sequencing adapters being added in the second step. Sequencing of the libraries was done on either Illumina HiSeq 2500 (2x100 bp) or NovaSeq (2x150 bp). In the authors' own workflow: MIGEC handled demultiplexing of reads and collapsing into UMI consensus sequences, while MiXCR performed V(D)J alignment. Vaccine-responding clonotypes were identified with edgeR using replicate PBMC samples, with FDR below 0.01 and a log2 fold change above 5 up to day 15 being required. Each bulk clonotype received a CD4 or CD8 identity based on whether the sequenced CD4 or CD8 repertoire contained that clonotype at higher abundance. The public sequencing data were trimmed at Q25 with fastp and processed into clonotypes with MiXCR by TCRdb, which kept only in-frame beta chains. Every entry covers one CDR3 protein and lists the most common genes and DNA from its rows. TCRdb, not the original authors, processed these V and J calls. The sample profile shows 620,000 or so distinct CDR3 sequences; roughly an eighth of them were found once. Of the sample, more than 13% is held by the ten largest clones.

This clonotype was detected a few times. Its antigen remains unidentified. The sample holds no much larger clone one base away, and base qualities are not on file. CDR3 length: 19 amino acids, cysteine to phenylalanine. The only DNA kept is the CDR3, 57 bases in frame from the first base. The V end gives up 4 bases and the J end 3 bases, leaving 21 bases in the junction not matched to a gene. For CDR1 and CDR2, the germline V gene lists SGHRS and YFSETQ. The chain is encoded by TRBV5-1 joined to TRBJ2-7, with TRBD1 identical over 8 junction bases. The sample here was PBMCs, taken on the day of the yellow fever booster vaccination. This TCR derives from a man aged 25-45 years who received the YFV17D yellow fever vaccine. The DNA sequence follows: TGCGCCAGCAGCCAGAGAGTAAAAGTTGGCGGACAGGGAAGCTACGAGCAGTACTTC. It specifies CASSQRVKVGGQGSYEQYF. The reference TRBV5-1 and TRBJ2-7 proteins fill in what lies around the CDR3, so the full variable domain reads KAGVTQTPRYLIKTRGQQVTLSCSPISGHRSVSWYQQTPGQGLQFLFEYFSETQRNKGNFPGRFSGRQFSNSRSEMNVSTLELGDSALYLCASSQRVKVGGQGSYEQYFGPGTRLTVT.